The 25 T cell receptor beta chains below all came from one sample that was sequenced in a study of blood T cell repertoires in COVID-19. Here immunoSEQ multiplex PCR was the method, and the copy in TCRdb shows in-frame clones only, minus some. The data contain about 220,000 clones, about four fifths of them singletons. The sample was PBMCs or T cells enriched from blood (not recorded which). The receptors were sampled from a woman aged 50 to 60 who had been exposed to COVID-19.

The chain uses TRBV5-4 and TRBJ2-7; 11 nucleotides align to TRBD2. The CDR3 sequence is 16 residues long. Germline CDR1 and CDR2: SGHNT and YYREEE (reference sequence). With V trimmed by 5 bases and J by 0 bases, 7 bases remained unmatched. The DNA for the CDR3 is TGTGCCAGCAGTACTAGCGGGGGCCACAGCTCCTACGAGCAGTACTTC. Protein sequence: CASSTSGGHSSYEQYF.

The rearrangement links TRBV3-1 (or the pseudogene TRBV3-2) to TRBJ2-2; perhaps TRBD1 as D (5 bases). This CDR3 contains 15 residues. Per germline, CDR1 LGHDT and CDR2 YNNKEL (reference sequence). The V gene lost 4 bases and the J gene lost 3 bases, with 12 bases spanning the gap. The CDR3 reads CASSLRRGDTGELFF. CDR3 coding DNA: TGTGCCAGCAGCCTTAGAAGGGGTGACACCGGGGAGCTGTTTTTT.

The rearrangement joins TRBV5-1 to TRBJ1-2; weak D call: TRBD1 (5 bases). Germline CDR1 and CDR2: SGHRS and YFSETQ. Trimming took off 1 base at V and 2 bases at J, with 15 bases between the two ends. The CDR3 has 16 amino acids. The CDR3 DNA is TGCGCCAGCAGCTTGATCGGTCAGGGTTGGAACTATGGCTACACCTTC. Amino acids: CASSLIGQGWNYGYTF. Together with reference TRBV5-1 and TRBJ1-2, the CDR3 gives the full variable domain: KAGVTQTPRYLIKTRGQQVTLSCSPISGHRSVSWYQQTPGQGLQFLFEYFSETQRNKGNFPGRFSGRQFSNSRSEMNVSTLELGDSALYLCASSLIGQGWNYGYTFGSGTRLTVV.

This rearrangement joins TRBV5-6 to TRBJ2-1, with D possibly being TRBD1 (6 bases). The germline V gene has CDR1 SGHDT and CDR2 YYEEEE. The length of the CDR3 is 14 residues. V was clipped by 0 bases and J by 5 bases, with 9 bases between them. This CDR3 reads CASSLGQGNNEQFF. In DNA form, the CDR3 reads TGTGCCAGCAGCTTGGGGCAGGGGAACAATGAGCAGTTCTTC.

The J gene is TRBJ1-6, the V gene TRBV15; maybe TRBD1 (5 bases). CDR1 is LNHNV, CDR2 YYDKDF, per germline (reference sequence). The CDR3 runs 18 residues. V was pared by 0 bases and J by 0 bases, with 12 bases between. The CDR3 sequence is CATSRDSGQGSYNSPLHF. The CDR3 DNA sequence: TGTGCCACCAGCAGAGATAGCGGGCAGGGCTCCTATAATTCACCCCTCCACTTT.

This clone occurred a few times. The rearrangement uses TRBV6-1 and TRBJ1-6; 8 bases align to TRBD1. J lost 4 bases, V lost 2 bases, and 1 base had no gene match. The CDR3 runs 15 residues. Germline assignment: CDR1 MNHNS and CDR2 SASEGT. CDR3: CASSETGGYNSPLHF. The CDR3 nucleotides are TGTGCCAGCAGTGAAACAGGGGGGTATAATTCACCCCTCCACTTT.

The rearrangement links TRBV27 to TRBJ1-3, with D unresolved. Germline V CDR1 and CDR2: MNHEY, SMNVEV (reference sequence). Deletions cut 4 bases from V and 1 base from J, with 8 bases between. This CDR3 has 14 amino acids. The CDR3 sequence is CASSSGRSGNTIYF. The CDR3 nucleotides are TGTGCCAGCAGTTCCGGGAGGTCTGGAAACACCATATATTTT.

The chain uses TRBV4-3 and TRBJ1-4; TRBD1 agrees at 7 bases. Trimming took 1 base from V and 6 from J; bases not matched to a gene: 5. Germline values: CDR1 LGHNA, CDR2 YSLEER. The CDR3 length is 15 residues. CDR3 loop: CASSQGQGRDEKLFF. The CDR3 bases are TGCGCCAGCAGCCAAGGACAGGGAAGGGATGAAAAACTGTTTTTT.

V and J are TRBV30 and TRBJ1-1, with TRBD1 identical over 9 bases. CDR3 size: 13 residues. Trimming took 1 base from V and 7 from J; bases not matched to a gene: 4. The V gene's germline CDR1 is GTSNPN and CDR2 SVGIG (reference sequence). This CDR3 reads CAWSAQGAGEAFF. As DNA, the CDR3 is TGTGCCTGGAGTGCACAGGGGGCAGGTGAAGCTTTCTTT.

This clone was found once. The V call is TRBV15, the J call TRBJ2-1; 8 bases map to TRBD1. The CDR3 has 14 amino acids. Germline V gene data show CDR1 as LNHNV and CDR2 as YYDKDF (reference sequence). Losses at the gene ends were 8 bases for V and 12 bases for J; bases not matched to a gene: 15. The CDR3 here is CATQPRTGFESQFF. CDR3 nucleotides: TGTGCCACCCAACCGAGGACAGGGTTTGAGTCGCAGTTCTTC.

The rearrangement links TRBV12-3 or TRBV12-4 to TRBJ1-1; the match to TRBD1 covers 7 bases. The CDR3 consists of 13 residues. The J segment lost 3 bases and the V segment lost 6 bases, leaving 4 bases of the junction unmatched. The CDR3 sequence is CASRIQGYTEAFF. CDR3 bases: TGTGCCAGCAGGATACAGGGGTACACTGAAGCTTTCTTT.

V and J are TRBV19 and TRBJ1-4; D is undetermined. Trimming shortened V by 2 bases and J by 7 bases, and 17 bases separated the two germline ends. This CDR3 has 16 amino acids. Germline CDR1 LNHDA, CDR2 SQIVND (reference sequence). The DNA of the CDR3 is TGTGCCAGTAGTATAACGCTGCGACTAGGAGGTGAAAAACTGTTTTTT. Translated: CASSITLRLGGEKLFF.

The CDR3 DNA sequence: TGCGCCAGCAGCTTGGGGTCCAGGGTGGCTGGAAACACCATATATTTT. Its translation is CASSLGSRVAGNTIYF. The chain couples TRBV5-1 to TRBJ1-3, with D possibly TRBD1 on 5 matching bases. The germline CDR1 and CDR2 sequences are SGHRS and YFSETQ. The CDR3 has 16 residues. V lost 0 bases and J lost 2, with 12 bases in between.

V is TRBV19 and J is TRBJ1-3, with D perhaps matching TRBD1 (6 bases). Deletions cut 9 bases from V and 0 bases from J, with 9 bases between. This CDR3 spans 13 amino acids. Germline lookup yields CDR1 LNHDA and CDR2 SQIVND (reference sequence). The CDR3 spells CARGHLSGNTIYF. CDR3 DNA: TGTGCCAGGGGACACCTCTCTGGAAACACCATATATTTT.

The chain uses TRBV19 and TRBJ1-5; D may be TRBD1 (6 bases). The CDR3 has 17 amino acids. V was trimmed by 6 bases and J by 2 bases, leaving 20 bases between them. Germline V CDR1 and CDR2: LNHDA, SQIVND (reference sequence). The CDR3 sequence is CASREGQGRWGNQPQHF. DNA of the CDR3: TGTGCCAGTAGAGAGGGGCAGGGGCGGTGGGGCAATCAGCCCCAGCATTTT.

The chain has TRBV6-5 and TRBJ1-1; 7 bases line up with TRBD1. There are 16 residues in the CDR3. Germline V gene sequence: CDR1 MNHEY, CDR2 SVGAGI. The ends lost 1 base at V and 6 bases at J; junction bases unmatched: 11. As DNA, the CDR3 is TGTGCCAGCAGTTACTACGACAGGGTCCCCCCACCTGAAGCTTTCTTT. It yields the protein CASSYYDRVPPPEAFF.

The table lists this clone with a few counts. This chain connects TRBV7-9 to TRBJ1-2, with 10 positions matching TRBD1. Per germline, CDR1 SEHNR and CDR2 FQNEAQ (reference sequence). V was pared by 8 bases and J by 6 bases, with 6 bases of the junction left unmatched. This CDR3 has 13 amino acids. Here the CDR3 reads CASRPGTGDGYTF. CDR3 bases: TGTGCCAGCCGCCCCGGGACAGGGGATGGCTACACCTTC.

This clone was recorded only once. The V gene is TRBV7-9, the J gene TRBJ1-2, with 7 nucleotides matching TRBD1. Germline V lookup: CDR1 SEHNR, CDR2 FQNEAQ (reference sequence). The CDR3 runs to 15 residues. J gave up 3 bases and V 3 bases, and 7 bases lay outside the gene matches. The CDR3 here is CASSLVSTGDYGYTF. DNA of the CDR3: TGTGCCAGCAGCTTGGTTAGCACAGGGGACTATGGCTACACCTTC.

This clone was seen a handful of times. V and J are TRBV5-4 and TRBJ1-1; the D gene is possibly TRBD1 (5 bases). CDR1 and CDR2 (germline): SGHNT, YYREEE (reference sequence). Trimming took off 4 bases at V and 3 bases at J, with 16 bases between the two ends. The CDR3 sequence is 15 residues long. The CDR3 protein is CASSPGGVVDTEAFF. The CDR3 DNA sequence: TGTGCCAGCAGCCCCGGAGGGGTAGTAGACACTGAAGCTTTCTTT.

This clone has just one count. The chain is built from TRBV10-3 and TRBJ1-1, with no clear D. V lost 2 bases to trimming and J lost 7 bases, with 11 bases between them. The length of the CDR3 is 13 residues. The V gene's germline CDR1 is ENHRY and CDR2 SYGVKD. CDR3 nucleotide sequence: TGTGCCATCAGTGAGGAGTGGGAGGATGAAGCTTTCTTT. Translation: CAISEEWEDEAFF.

The chain joins TRBV5-4 to TRBJ2-1; 10 bases align to TRBD1. Looked up from germline, CDR1 is SGHNT and CDR2 is YYREEE (reference sequence). V trimming: 3 bases; J trimming: 4 bases; junction bases outside the gene matches: 13. The CDR3 length is 18 residues. The CDR3 loop is CASSSRDRGLRGYNEQFF. The CDR3 bases are TGTGCCAGCAGCTCCCGGGACAGGGGCCTAAGGGGGTACAATGAGCAGTTCTTC.

The genes are TRBV19 and TRBJ2-7, with a tentative D call TRBD1 (5 bases). Germline CDR1 is LNHDA and CDR2 is SQIVND (reference sequence). The CDR3 contains 15 residues. Trimming pared 1 base from V and 2 bases from J, leaving 12 bases between. CDR3 in amino acids: CASSIGRAGTYEQYF. CDR3 DNA sequence: TGTGCCAGTAGTATAGGACGGGCAGGGACCTACGAGCAGTACTTC.

The chain links TRBV6-6 to TRBJ1-2; possibly TRBD1 for D (6 bases). The CDR3 has 12 amino acids. Deletions cut 0 bases from V and 7 bases from J, with 6 bases between. The germline CDR1 and CDR2 sequences are MNHNY and SVGAGI (reference sequence). DNA for the CDR3: TGTGCCAGCAGTTACTCAGGGGGTGGCTACACCTTC. It is translated as CASSYSGGGYTF.

V gene TRBV5-1 combines with J gene TRBJ1-1, with D possibly TRBD1 on 5 matching bases. The CDR3 sequence is 16 residues long. The V gene lost 4 bases and the J gene lost 6 bases, with 22 bases spanning the gap. Germline CDR1 is SGHRS and CDR2 is YFSETQ. The CDR3 is CASSPRAGRVRAEAFF. As DNA, the CDR3 is TGCGCCAGCAGCCCACGGGCAGGGAGGGTAAGGGCTGAAGCTTTCTTT.

The chain carries TRBV19 and TRBJ2-1; 9 nucleotides agree with TRBD2. CDR3 length: 15 residues. Unmatched junction bases numbered 5, after V lost 3 bases and J lost 5 bases. Germline CDR1 reads LNHDA; CDR2 reads SQIVND (reference sequence). CDR3 nucleotide sequence: TGTGCCAGTAGTATCACCTCTAGCGGGGACAATGAGCAGTTCTTC. Amino acid sequence: CASSITSSGDNEQFF.